One T cell receptor beta chain is described in this entry. Sequencing was performed with immunoSEQ multiplex PCR; in TCRdb, only in-frame clones are kept and a portion is missing. The profile shows 250,000 to 350,000 clones, about 87% of them singletons. The sample is drawn from a study of blood T cell repertoires in COVID-19. About the research overall: The analysed material was cDNA or gDNA that came from T cells, B-cell-depleted T cells, or PBMCs.

Participants had their cohort set by participant-reported clinical history. Resolution of symptoms, clearance, or two negative PCRs was present in recovered Cohort 3 donors. The sample was PBMCs or T cells enriched from blood (not recorded which). This receptor was taken from a woman aged 25 to 39 who had recovered from COVID-19.

As DNA, the CDR3 is TGTGCCAGCAGCGTAGATGGGGGGGGTGGCACAGATACGCAGTATTTT. This encodes CASSVDGGGGTDTQYF. The rearrangement links TRBV9 to TRBJ2-3; 7 nucleotides agree with TRBD2. The CDR3 is made up of 16 amino acids. With 0 bases clipped from V and 1 base from J, the junction kept 5 bases outside the gene matches. Germline V gene lookup returns CDR1 SGDLS and CDR2 YYNGEE.